This T cell receptor (beta chain) originates from a study of radiation and T cells in renal cell carcinoma. Overall study: Nephrectomy followed 15 Gy stereotactic body radiation by 4 weeks.

Regarding this clone: The antigen is not known.

Time point indicated: blood 2 weeks post-SBRT. Treatment indicated: 15 Gy SBRT to primary tumor, nephrectomy 4 weeks later. Assay used: immunoSEQ multiplex PCR; TCRdb lists only in-frame clones, some missing. The profile shows 40,000 to 60,000 clones, 75% to 85% of them singletons. CDR1 and CDR2 from the germline V gene are MGHRA and YSYEKL. Trimming cost V 4 bases and J 7 bases; bases outside gene matches: 6. CDR3 size: 14 residues. The study, taken as a whole, reports: No pretreatment tumor biopsies were available for baseline clonotypes.

This receptor was taken from a woman between 65 and 79 years old with renal cell carcinoma. This sequence joins TRBV4-1 and TRBJ1-5; 8 bases line up with TRBD1. The material sequenced was blood, taken from a patient whose treatment included radiotherapy and nephrectomy. CDR3 coding DNA: TGCGCCAGCAGCCTGACAGGGGCAGGGCAGCCCCAGCATTTT. Translation gives CASSLTGAGQPQHF.